The clone carrying this TCR beta chain was recorded a few times. Its target is unknown. Libraries from naive CD8 cells were generated from roughly 18,000 to 920,000 sorted cells (with 10%, 30% or 50% RNA). Naive CD8 T cells were picked out by sorting for CD8+CD4-CCR7+CD45RA+. This entry comes from a study of molecular identifiers for immune sequencing clone quantification. It was with previously described methods and listed TCR primers that bulk TCR libraries were made. TCRdb re-called the PCR reads through MiXCR, storing one row per CDR3 protein. Among approximately 680,000 distinct CDR3 sequences listed, roughly 23% were seen once. This CDR3 region has 18 residues. Findings and limits, study-wide: Spiked-in Jurkat TCR RNA corresponding to one cell was reported as detectable against 990,000 or so naive cells.

The V and J genes are TRBV21-1 and TRBJ2-5; TRBD1 is the table's D call, not checked against the DNA. TRBV21-1 constitutes a pseudogene. This receptor was obtained from a human donor in good health. Some libraries in this study had Jurkat cell RNA spiked in. Material: naive CD8+ T cells from blood, with Jurkat cell RNA spiked in. Noted subset: FACS-sorted CD8+CD4-CCR7+CD45RA+ naive T cells. CDR3 residues: CASSKSFPGQGAGETQYF. The CDR3, as DNA: TGTGCCAGCAGCAAATCTTTCCCTGGCCAGGGGGCTGGAGAGACCCAGTACTTC.